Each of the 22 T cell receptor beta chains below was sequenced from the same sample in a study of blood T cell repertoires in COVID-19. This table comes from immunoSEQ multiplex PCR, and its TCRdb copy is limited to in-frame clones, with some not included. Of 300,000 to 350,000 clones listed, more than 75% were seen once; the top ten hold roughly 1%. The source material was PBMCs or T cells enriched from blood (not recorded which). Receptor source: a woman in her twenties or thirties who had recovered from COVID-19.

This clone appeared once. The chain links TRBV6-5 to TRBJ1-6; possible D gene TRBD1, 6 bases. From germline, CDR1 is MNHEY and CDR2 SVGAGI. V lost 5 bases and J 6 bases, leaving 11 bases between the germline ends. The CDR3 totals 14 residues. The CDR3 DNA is TGTGCCAGCAGTAAACAGGGAATTAATTCACCCCTCCACTTT. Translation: CASSKQGINSPLHF.

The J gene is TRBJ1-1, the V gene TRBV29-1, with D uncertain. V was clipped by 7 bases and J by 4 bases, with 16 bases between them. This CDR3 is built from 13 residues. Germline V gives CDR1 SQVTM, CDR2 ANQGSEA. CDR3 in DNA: TGCAGCGGGTGGGGAGGTTTCCGCACTGAAGCTTTCTTT. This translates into CSGWGGFRTEAFF.

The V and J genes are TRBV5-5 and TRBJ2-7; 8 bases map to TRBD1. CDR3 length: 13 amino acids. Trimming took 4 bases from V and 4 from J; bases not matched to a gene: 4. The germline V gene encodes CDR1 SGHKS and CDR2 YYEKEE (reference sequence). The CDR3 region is CASSRDRTYEQYF. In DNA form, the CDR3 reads TGTGCCAGCAGCCGGGACAGGACTTACGAGCAGTACTTC. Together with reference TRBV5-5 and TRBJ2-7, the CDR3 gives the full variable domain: DAGVTQSPTHLIKTRGQQVTLRCSPISGHKSVSWYQQVLGQGPQFIFQYYEKEERGRGNFPDRFSARQFPNYSSELNVNALLLGDSALYLCASSRDRTYEQYFGPGTRLTVT.

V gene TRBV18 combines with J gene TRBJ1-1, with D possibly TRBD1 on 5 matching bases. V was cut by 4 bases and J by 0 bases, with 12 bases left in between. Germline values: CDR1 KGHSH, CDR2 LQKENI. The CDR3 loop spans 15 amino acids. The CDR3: CASSQGARLNTEAFF. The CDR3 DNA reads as TGTGCCAGCTCACAAGGGGCGAGGTTGAACACTGAAGCTTTCTTT.

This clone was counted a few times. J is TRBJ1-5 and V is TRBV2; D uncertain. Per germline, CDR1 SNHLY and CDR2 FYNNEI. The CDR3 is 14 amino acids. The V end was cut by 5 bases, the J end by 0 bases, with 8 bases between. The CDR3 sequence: CASSTVYSNQPQHF. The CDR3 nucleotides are TGTGCCAGCAGTACGGTCTATAGCAATCAGCCCCAGCATTTT.

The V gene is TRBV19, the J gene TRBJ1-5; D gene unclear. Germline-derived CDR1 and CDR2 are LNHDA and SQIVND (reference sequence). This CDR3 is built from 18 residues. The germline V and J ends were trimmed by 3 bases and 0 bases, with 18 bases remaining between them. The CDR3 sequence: CASSIGQFSAISNQPQHF. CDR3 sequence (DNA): TGTGCCAGTAGTATTGGGCAGTTCTCCGCAATTAGCAATCAGCCCCAGCATTTT.

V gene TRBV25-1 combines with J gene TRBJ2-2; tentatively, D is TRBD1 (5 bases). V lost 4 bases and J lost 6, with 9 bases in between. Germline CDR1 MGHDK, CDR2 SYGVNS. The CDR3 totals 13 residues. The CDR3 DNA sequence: TGTGCCAGCAGTGGCAGGGTTGCCGGGGAGCTGTTTTTT. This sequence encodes CASSGRVAGELFF.

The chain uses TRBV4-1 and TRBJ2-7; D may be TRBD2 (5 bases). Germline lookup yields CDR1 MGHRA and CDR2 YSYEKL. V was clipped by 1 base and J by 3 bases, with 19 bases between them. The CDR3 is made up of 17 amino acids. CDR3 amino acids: CASSQARNGLAFYEQYF. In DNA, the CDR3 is TGCGCCAGCAGCCAAGCGCGCAATGGACTGGCCTTCTACGAGCAGTACTTC.

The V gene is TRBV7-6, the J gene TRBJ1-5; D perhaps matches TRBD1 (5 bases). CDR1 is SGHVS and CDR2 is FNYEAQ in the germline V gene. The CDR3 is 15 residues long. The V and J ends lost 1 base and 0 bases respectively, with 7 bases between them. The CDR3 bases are TGTGCCAGCAGCTTAGGTGGGGCTAGCAATCAGCCCCAGCATTTT. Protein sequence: CASSLGGASNQPQHF.

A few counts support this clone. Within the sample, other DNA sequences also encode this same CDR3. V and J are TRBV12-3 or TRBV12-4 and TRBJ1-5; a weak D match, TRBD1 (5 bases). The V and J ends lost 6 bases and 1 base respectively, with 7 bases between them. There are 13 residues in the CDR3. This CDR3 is CASSQGSNQPQHF. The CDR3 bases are TGTGCCAGCAGCCAGGGAAGCAATCAGCCCCAGCATTTT.

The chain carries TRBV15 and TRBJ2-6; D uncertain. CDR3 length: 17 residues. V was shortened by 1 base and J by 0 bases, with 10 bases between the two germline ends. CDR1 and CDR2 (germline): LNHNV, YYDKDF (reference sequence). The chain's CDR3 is CATSRGQANSGANVLTF. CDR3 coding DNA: TGTGCCACCAGCAGAGGGCAGGCGAACTCTGGGGCCAACGTCCTGACTTTC.

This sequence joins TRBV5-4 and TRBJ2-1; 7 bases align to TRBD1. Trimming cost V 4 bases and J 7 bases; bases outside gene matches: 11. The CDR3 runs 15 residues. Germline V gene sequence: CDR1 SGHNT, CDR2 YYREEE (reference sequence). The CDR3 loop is CASSPKTGNGNEQFF. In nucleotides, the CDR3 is TGTGCCAGCAGCCCAAAGACAGGGAATGGGAATGAGCAGTTCTTC.

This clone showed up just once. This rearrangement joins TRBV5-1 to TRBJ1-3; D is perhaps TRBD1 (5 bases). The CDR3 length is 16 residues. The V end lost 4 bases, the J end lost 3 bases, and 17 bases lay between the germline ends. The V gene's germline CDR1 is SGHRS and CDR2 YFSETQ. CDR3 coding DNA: TGCGCCAGCAGCAGAGGGACTGATGGATATGGAAACACCATATATTTT. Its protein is CASSRGTDGYGNTIYF.

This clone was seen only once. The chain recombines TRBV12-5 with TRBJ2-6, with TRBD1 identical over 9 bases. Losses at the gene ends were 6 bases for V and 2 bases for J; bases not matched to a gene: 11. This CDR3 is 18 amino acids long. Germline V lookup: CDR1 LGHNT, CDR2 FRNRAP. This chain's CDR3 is CASGSPGTGRAGANVLTF. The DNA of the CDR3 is TGTGCTAGTGGGTCCCCAGGGACAGGGAGGGCTGGGGCCAACGTCCTGACTTTC.

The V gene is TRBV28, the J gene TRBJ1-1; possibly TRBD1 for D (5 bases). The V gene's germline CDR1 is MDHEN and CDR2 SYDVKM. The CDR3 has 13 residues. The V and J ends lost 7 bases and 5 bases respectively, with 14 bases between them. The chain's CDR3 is CASTPGVTTEAFF. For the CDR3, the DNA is TGTGCCAGCACCCCGGGGGTTACAACTGAAGCTTTCTTT. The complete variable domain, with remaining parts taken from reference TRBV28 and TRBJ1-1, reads DVKVTQSSRYLVKRTGEKVFLECVQDMDHENMFWYRQDPGLGLRLIYFSYDVKMKEKGDIPEGYSVSREKKERFSLILESASTNQTSMYLCASTPGVTTEAFFGQGTRLTVV.

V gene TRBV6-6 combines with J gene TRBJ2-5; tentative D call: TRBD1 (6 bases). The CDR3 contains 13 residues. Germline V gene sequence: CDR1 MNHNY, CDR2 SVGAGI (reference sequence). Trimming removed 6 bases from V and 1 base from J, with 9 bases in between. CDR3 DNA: TGTGCCAGCAGGGGGACACTCCAAGAGACCCAGTACTTC. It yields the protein CASRGTLQETQYF.

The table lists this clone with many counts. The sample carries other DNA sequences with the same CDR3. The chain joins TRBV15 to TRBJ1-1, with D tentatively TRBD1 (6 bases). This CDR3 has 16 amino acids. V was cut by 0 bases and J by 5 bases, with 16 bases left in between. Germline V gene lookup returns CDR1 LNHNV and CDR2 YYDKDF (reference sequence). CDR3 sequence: CATSRDFRGSDTEAFF. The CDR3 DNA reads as TGTGCCACCAGCAGAGATTTCAGGGGCTCGGATACTGAAGCTTTCTTT.

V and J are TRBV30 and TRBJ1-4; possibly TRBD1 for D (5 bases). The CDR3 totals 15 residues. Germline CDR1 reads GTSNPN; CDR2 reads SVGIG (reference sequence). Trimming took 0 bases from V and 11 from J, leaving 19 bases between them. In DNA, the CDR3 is TGTGCCTGGAGTGTCCCAGGGAATATAATGAGTAAACTGTTTTTT. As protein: CAWSVPGNIMSKLFF.

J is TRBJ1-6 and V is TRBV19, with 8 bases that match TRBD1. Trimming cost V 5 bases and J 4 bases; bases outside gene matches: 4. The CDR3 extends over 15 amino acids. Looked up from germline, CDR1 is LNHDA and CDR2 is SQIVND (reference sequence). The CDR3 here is CASSVRDRYNSPLHF. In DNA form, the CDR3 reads TGTGCCAGTAGTGTCCGGGACAGGTATAATTCACCCCTCCACTTT.

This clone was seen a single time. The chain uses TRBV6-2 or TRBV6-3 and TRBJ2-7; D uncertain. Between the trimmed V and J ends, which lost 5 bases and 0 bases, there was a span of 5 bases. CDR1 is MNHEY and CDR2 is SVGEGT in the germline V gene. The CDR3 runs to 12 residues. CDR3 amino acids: CASSADSYEQYF. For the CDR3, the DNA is TGTGCCAGCAGTGCAGACTCCTACGAGCAGTACTTC.

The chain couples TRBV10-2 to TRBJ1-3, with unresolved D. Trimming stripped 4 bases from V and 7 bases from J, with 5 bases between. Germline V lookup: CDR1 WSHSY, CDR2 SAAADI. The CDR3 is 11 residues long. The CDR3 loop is CASSAGNTIYF. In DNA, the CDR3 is TGCGCCAGCAGTGCGGGTAACACCATATATTTT.

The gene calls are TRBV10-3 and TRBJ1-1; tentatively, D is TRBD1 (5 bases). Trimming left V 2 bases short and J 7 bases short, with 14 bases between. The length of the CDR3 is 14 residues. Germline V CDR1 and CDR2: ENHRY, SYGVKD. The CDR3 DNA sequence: TGTGCCATCAGTGAGGAGACCCGGAGGGGTGAAGCTTTCTTT. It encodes CAISEETRRGEAFF.